This entry concerns a single T cell receptor (beta chain). What it recognizes is unknown. This specimen comes from a study of T cell repertoires in aging, cancer and after chemotherapy. Looking at the study overall: Donors were grouped into six age bands spanning 30 or younger through 70 or older.

Germline lookup yields CDR1 SGHTA and CDR2 FQGNSA. The CDR3 is 18 residues long. V dropped 2 bases and J dropped 4; count of bases not matched to a gene: 11. Broader study findings: No conclusions about immunological memory after chemotherapy can be drawn from the repertoire data.

A mixed TRB-A/B primer pool amplified rearranged TRB by multiplex touch-down PCR. TCRdb passed the multiplex PCR reads through MiXCR, listing each CDR3 protein once. The table includes 3,000 to 3,500 distinct CDR3 sequences, approximately 42% detected once. TCR beta rearrangements were amplified from peripheral blood genomic DNA. The rearrangement links TRBV7-2 to TRBJ2-1; 10 bases agree with TRBD2. The sequence was collected from a human donor with a blood cancer. The sequenced sample consisted of blood. For the CDR3, the DNA is TGTGCCAGCAGCTTAATCGTAGCGGGAGCGGGAGGGTACAATGAGCAGTTCTTC. Protein: CASSLIVAGAGGYNEQFF.